This note documents a single T cell receptor beta chain sequence. No antigen is known for it. All patients relapsed after autologous stem cell transplantation, and brentuximab vedotin exposure varied. Complete response, partial response or progressive disease was each patient's best response. This record comes from a study of PD-1 blockade in classical Hodgkin lymphoma. Overall study context: Treatment was intravenous nivolumab, 3 mg/kg every 2 weeks, until progression.

The study's findings and limits: Whereas CD4+ TCR diversity had risen significantly by C4D1, CD8+ TCR diversity had not. Newly diagnosed patients had diversity similar to the baseline diversity of complete responders.

The CDR3 sequence is 19 residues long. The germline gives CDR1 SNHLY, CDR2 FYNNEI. Trimming removed 3 bases at V and 4 bases at J, with 26 bases between. Sequenced by immunoSEQ multiplex PCR; TCRdb stores in-frame clones only, minus some. Of about 40,000 clones listed, approximately 70% are singletons. This TCR derives from a human donor with classical Hodgkin lymphoma. This material consisted of peripheral blood mononuclear cells (PBMCs), taken at baseline. The chain uses TRBV2 and TRBJ2-3; the D gene could be TRBD1 or TRBD2 (5 bases each). CDR3 sequence (DNA): TGTGCCAGCAGTGACCCGTCGAGCCTTTGGGGCCCGAGGGCAGATACGCAGTATTTT. Its protein is CASSDPSSLWGPRADTQYF.